This T cell receptor (beta chain) was recorded in a study of identical twins. Study-wide results and caveats: Invariant MAIT and iNKT cells are populations that could partly confound zero-insertion analyses. Conclusions were based on cross-sectional statistical analysis, without following the same donors.

The CDR3 sequence is 15 residues long. V lost 6 bases to trimming and J lost 5 bases, with 22 bases between them. The germline V gene has CDR1 DFQATT and CDR2 SNEGSKA (reference sequence). This clonotype occurred many times. The target antigen is unknown. A universal primer site was incorporated via template switching, and the cDNA contained unique molecular identifiers. TCRdb processed the 5' RACE reads anew with MiXCR; each CDR3 protein has one entry. The repertoire consists of around 240,000 distinct CDR3 sequences, with about 7.3% occurring once and the leading ten covering approximately 3.6%. These data also featured in a second study, about yellow fever vaccine responses in identical twins. That source notes: Twins reportedly had a vaccine T cell response that seemed partly convergent, partly personalized.

The sequenced material came from memory (CD45RO+) T cells sorted from blood. The receptor's source is a young woman in good health. This chain connects TRBV20-1 to TRBJ1-2, with D unresolved. The chain's CDR3 is CSAEDFKALGYGYTF. CDR3 DNA: TGCAGTGCCGAGGATTTTAAGGCTCTCGGATATGGCTACACCTTC.